What follows are 19 T cell receptor beta chains derived from one specimen sequenced in a study of cytomegalovirus exposure and HLA in healthy donors. Amplification used 60 Vbeta primers and 13 Jbeta primers. Assay used: immunoSEQ multiplex PCR; TCRdb lists only in-frame clones, some missing. The sample holds about 130,000 clones, more than 65% seen once. The sequencing input was PBMCs. The receptors derive from a woman younger than 30 in good health and CMV-seropositive.

DNA of the CDR3: TGTGCCAGCAGTCCCGACAGGGTTTTCTACGAGCAGTACTTC. This sequence encodes CASSPDRVFYEQYF. This chain connects TRBV7-6 to TRBJ2-7; 7 bases map to TRBD1. The CDR3 runs to 14 residues. J gave up 3 bases and V 6 bases, and 8 bases lay outside the gene matches. CDR1 is SGHVS and CDR2 is FNYEAQ in the germline V gene.

This chain links TRBV30 with TRBJ2-3; TRBD2 matches 7 bases. The CDR3 contains 14 residues. The V and J ends lost 5 bases and 3 bases, in that order; junction bases with no gene match: 8. Germline V gene sequence: CDR1 GTSNPN, CDR2 SVGIG (reference sequence). CDR3 region: CAWARWGGTDTQYF. The CDR3 DNA sequence: TGTGCCTGGGCCCGGTGGGGGGGGACAGATACGCAGTATTTT.

The chain links TRBV25-1 to TRBJ2-5; possible D gene TRBD1, 7 bases. From germline, CDR1 is MGHDK and CDR2 SYGVNS. V lost 2 bases, J lost 3 bases, and 13 bases lay in between. This CDR3 has 15 amino acids. The CDR3 spells CASSEMGRGEETQYF. CDR3 sequence (DNA): TGTGCCAGCAGTGAAATGGGCAGGGGGGAAGAGACCCAGTACTTC. Complete variable domain (other parts from reference TRBV25-1 and TRBJ2-5): EADIYQTPRYLVIGTGKKITLECSQTMGHDKMYWYQQDPGMELHLIHYSYGVNSTEKGDLSSESTVSRIRTEHFPLTLESARPSHTSQYLCASSEMGRGEETQYFGPGTRLLVL.

The V gene is TRBV5-6, the J gene TRBJ2-3; 11 bases fit TRBD1. Trimming removed 4 bases from V and 6 bases from J; junction bases left unmatched: 4. Germline CDR1 and CDR2: SGHDT and YYEEEE. The CDR3 runs 14 residues. Written as DNA, the CDR3 is TGTGCCAGCAGCCCTGGACAGGGGGCGGATACGCAGTATTTT. It translates to CASSPGQGADTQYF.

The chain has TRBV6-1 and TRBJ1-1, with D possibly TRBD1 on 6 matching bases. The germline V gene encodes CDR1 MNHNS and CDR2 SASEGT. V shed 1 base and J shed 6 bases, with 12 bases lying between them. The CDR3 spans 14 residues. CDR3 sequence: CASSEDAGVSEAFF. In DNA form, the CDR3 reads TGTGCCAGCAGTGAAGACGCAGGGGTATCTGAAGCTTTCTTT.

The chain joins TRBV7-9 to TRBJ2-1, with 9 bases identical to TRBD1. V dropped 3 bases and J dropped 7; count of bases not matched to a gene: 10. Germline V gene data show CDR1 as SEHNR and CDR2 as FQNEAQ (reference sequence). This CDR3 contains 16 residues. The CDR3 bases are TGTGCCAGCAGCTTGGATCCGGGACAGGGTTTGAATGAGCAGTTCTTC. This codes for CASSLDPGQGLNEQFF.

The rearrangement uses TRBV5-1 and TRBJ2-7, with 8 bases lining up with TRBD1. CDR3 length: 14 amino acids. CDR1 SGHRS and CDR2 YFSETQ come from the germline V gene. Trimming cost V 2 bases and J 3 bases; bases outside gene matches: 4. The CDR3 is CASSFNGQGYEQYF. CDR3 sequence (DNA): TGCGCCAGCAGCTTCAACGGACAGGGCTACGAGCAGTACTTC.

This clone is a singleton in its sample. V and J are TRBV30 and TRBJ1-1, with TRBD1 identical over 9 bases. The germline CDR1 and CDR2 sequences are GTSNPN and SVGIG (reference sequence). V lost 4 bases, J lost 5 bases, and 5 bases stayed unmatched. This CDR3 comprises 13 residues. DNA for the CDR3: TGTGCCTGGATGGGACAGGGAAGGACTGAAGCTTTCTTT. This codes for CAWMGQGRTEAFF.

The V gene is TRBV2, the J gene TRBJ1-5; TRBD1 might be the D (6 bases). The CDR3 spans 15 residues. Germline CDR1 SNHLY, CDR2 FYNNEI. Between the trimmed V and J ends, which lost 2 bases and 3 bases, there was a span of 11 bases. CDR3 region: CASSERGADNQPQHF. In nucleotides, the CDR3 is TGTGCCAGCAGTGAACGGGGGGCCGACAATCAGCCCCAGCATTTT.

V and J are TRBV7-3 and TRBJ2-3; D is possibly TRBD2 (5 bases). This CDR3 is 15 amino acids long. CDR1 is SGHTA, CDR2 FQGTGA, per germline. Trimming left V 5 bases short and J 0 bases short, with 12 bases between. CDR3 protein: CASSLASHSTDTQYF. The CDR3 DNA sequence: TGTGCCAGCAGCCTAGCTTCCCATAGCACAGATACGCAGTATTTT.

The CDR3 loop reads CASKRVGSYNEQFF. The DNA for the CDR3 is TGTGCCAGCAAGAGGGTAGGGTCCTACAATGAGCAGTTCTTC. The chain is built from TRBV2 and TRBJ2-1, with a tentative D call TRBD2 (5 bases). V was cut by 7 bases and J by 1 base, with 11 bases left in between. The V gene's germline CDR1 is SNHLY and CDR2 FYNNEI. The length of the CDR3 is 14 residues.

The J gene is TRBJ2-5, the V gene TRBV7-9, with no clear D. CDR3 length: 15 residues. The ends were cut back, 5 bases at V and 3 bases at J, with 16 bases in the middle. The germline V gene encodes CDR1 SEHNR and CDR2 FQNEAQ (reference sequence). The CDR3 is CASSRAGQWEETQYF. In DNA, the CDR3 is TGTGCCAGCAGCCGCGCTGGGCAATGGGAAGAGACCCAGTACTTC.

The V gene is TRBV10-3, the J gene TRBJ1-2; the D is unclear. Looked up from germline, CDR1 is ENHRY and CDR2 is SYGVKD. The CDR3 contains 14 residues. V was pared by 9 bases and J by 0 bases, with 14 bases between. DNA for the CDR3: TGTGCCATAACAGACGAACCCCCTAACTATGGCTACACCTTC. It yields the protein CAITDEPPNYGYTF.

As for this clone: Other DNA sequences in this sample translate to the same CDR3. The chain employs TRBV5-4 and TRBJ1-5; D not resolved. The CDR3 has 13 amino acids. Germline loops: CDR1 SGHNT, CDR2 YYREEE (reference sequence). V shed 0 bases and J shed 5 bases, with 6 bases lying between them. The CDR3 reads CASSLGGDQPQHF. In DNA form, the CDR3 reads TGTGCCAGCAGCTTGGGGGGAGATCAGCCCCAGCATTTT.

The chain couples TRBV14 to TRBJ1-1; D call uncertain. Germline V CDR1 and CDR2: SGHDN, FVKESK. The CDR3 is made up of 14 amino acids. Trimming pared 1 base from V and 2 bases from J, leaving 8 bases between. The CDR3 nucleotides are TGTGCCAGCAGCCAAGTCTTCTCCAACACTGAAGCTTTCTTT. The encoded protein is CASSQVFSNTEAFF. The full variable domain, rest sourced from reference TRBV14 and TRBJ1-1, is EAGVTQFPSHSVIEKGQTVTLRCDPISGHDNLYWYRRVMGKEIKFLLHFVKESKQDESGMPNNRFLAERTGGTYSTLKVQPAELEDSGVYFCASSQVFSNTEAFFGQGTRLTVV.

This clone has just a few counts. The rearrangement uses TRBV6-5 and TRBJ1-3, with 7 nucleotides matching TRBD1. Trimming removed 2 bases from V and 0 bases from J; junction bases left unmatched: 1. This CDR3 is built from 15 residues. Germline CDR1 reads MNHEY; CDR2 reads SVGAGI. The chain's CDR3 is CASSYRDSSGNTIYF. The DNA of the CDR3 is TGTGCCAGCAGTTACAGGGACAGCTCTGGAAACACCATATATTTT.

V gene TRBV27 combines with J gene TRBJ2-2, with D possibly being TRBD1 (5 bases). The CDR3 has 12 amino acids. V lost 4 bases and J 7 bases, leaving 7 bases between the germline ends. The germline CDR1 and CDR2 sequences are MNHEY and SMNVEV (reference sequence). CDR3 amino acids: CASSWQGGELFF. The CDR3 DNA sequence: TGTGCCAGCAGTTGGCAGGGCGGGGAGCTGTTTTTT.

The V call is TRBV11-2, the J call TRBJ1-2; TRBD1 matches at 7 bases. Germline CDR1 SGHAT, CDR2 FQNNGV. CDR3 length: 16 amino acids. V was pared by 5 bases and J by 3 bases, with 12 bases of the junction left unmatched. DNA of the CDR3: TGTGCCAGCAGCCCCGAGGGGACAGCGGTGGACTATGGCTACACCTTC. Protein sequence: CASSPEGTAVDYGYTF. The complete variable domain, with remaining parts taken from reference TRBV11-2 and TRBJ1-2, reads EAGVAQSPRYKIIEKRQSVAFWCNPISGHATLYWYQQILGQGPKLLIQFQNNGVVDDSQLPKDRFSAERLKGVDSTLKIQPAKLEDSAVYLCASSPEGTAVDYGYTFGSGTRLTVV.

V gene TRBV6-1 combines with J gene TRBJ2-5; possibly TRBD1 for D (5 bases). Trimming cost V 4 bases and J 2 bases, with 11 bases left between them. CDR1 and CDR2 from the germline V gene are MNHNS and SASEGT. The CDR3 contains 14 residues. Written as DNA, the CDR3 is TGTGCCAGCAGTGCAGGGCGGTCTCAAGAGACCCAGTACTTC. It is translated as CASSAGRSQETQYF.